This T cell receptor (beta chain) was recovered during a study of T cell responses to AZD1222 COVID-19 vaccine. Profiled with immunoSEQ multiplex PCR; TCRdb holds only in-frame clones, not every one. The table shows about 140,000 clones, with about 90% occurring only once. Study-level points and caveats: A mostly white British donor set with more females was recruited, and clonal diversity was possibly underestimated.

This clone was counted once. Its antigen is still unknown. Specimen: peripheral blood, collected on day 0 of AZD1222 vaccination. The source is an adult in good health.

CDR3 coding DNA: TGTGCCAGCAGCCAAACCGAATGGGGTGGCTACACCTTC. It translates to CASSQTEWGGYTF. The chain combines TRBV3-1 (or the pseudogene TRBV3-2) with TRBJ1-2, with no clear D. The germline gives CDR1 LGHDT, CDR2 YNNKEL (reference sequence). The CDR3 extends over 13 amino acids. V was trimmed by 2 bases and J by 7 bases, leaving 11 bases between them.